The next 28 T cell receptor beta chains were all read from a single sample in a study of tumor-infiltrating lymphocytes in localized non-small cell lung cancer. Assay used: immunoSEQ multiplex PCR; TCRdb lists only in-frame clones, some missing. The data show about 16,000 clones, around 78% seen once. Sequenced: lung tumor tissue. The receptors stem from a human donor with non-small cell lung cancer.

This clone occurred a few times. The rearrangement links TRBV7-3 to TRBJ1-4; D uncertain. The germline gives CDR1 SGHTA, CDR2 FQGTGA. This CDR3 region has 16 residues. V was cut by 3 bases and J by 4 bases, with 15 bases left in between. This CDR3 is CASSFSVHGYNEKLFF. CDR3 nucleotide sequence: TGTGCCAGCAGCTTTTCCGTTCATGGGTATAATGAAAAACTGTTTTTT.

The chain has TRBV4-3 and TRBJ1-5; D is uncertain. Germline values: CDR1 LGHNA, CDR2 YSLEER. The CDR3 extends over 13 amino acids. V lost 0 bases and J 4 bases, leaving 4 bases between the germline ends. In DNA, the CDR3 is TGCGCCAGCAGCCAAGATTTGAATCAGCCCCAGCATTTT. It codes for CASSQDLNQPQHF.

The chain is built from TRBV4-1 and TRBJ2-5, with D possibly called TRBD1 or TRBD2 (5 bases each). V lost 3 bases and J 0 bases, leaving 14 bases between the germline ends. CDR1 and CDR2 from the germline V gene are MGHRA and YSYEKL. The CDR3 covers 16 residues. The CDR3 spells CASSQTGPWYQETQYF. Here the CDR3 DNA reads TGCGCCAGCAGCCAGACGGGACCATGGTACCAAGAGACCCAGTACTTC.

J is TRBJ2-3 and V is TRBV7-8; no reliable D call. Deletions cut 5 bases from V and 2 bases from J, with 5 bases between. CDR3 length equals 12 residues. Germline V gene data show CDR1 as SGHVS and CDR2 as FQNEAQ. The CDR3 protein is CASSLITDTQYF. The CDR3 nucleotides read TGTGCCAGCAGCCTCATCACAGATACGCAGTATTTT.

This clone showed up just once. The chain combines TRBV4-1 with TRBJ1-2; D gene unclear. CDR1 is MGHRA and CDR2 is YSYEKL in the germline V gene. The CDR3 spans 14 residues. V dropped 1 base and J dropped 7 bases, with 13 bases sitting between them. The CDR3 DNA sequence: TGCGCCAGCAGCCAAGTTCCGAAACTTACTGGCTACACCTTC. Translation gives CASSQVPKLTGYTF.

The chain couples TRBV29-1 to TRBJ2-7; the D gene is possibly TRBD1 (6 bases). Germline CDR1 SQVTM, CDR2 ANQGSEA. The CDR3 has 12 residues. Trimming removed 4 bases at V and 4 bases at J, with 11 bases between. The CDR3 reads CSVAGQSYEQYF. The DNA for the CDR3 is TGCAGCGTTGCTGGACAGAGTTACGAGCAGTACTTC.

The genes are TRBV5-6 and TRBJ1-2; perhaps TRBD1 as D (6 bases). V lost 4 bases, J lost 0 bases, and 13 bases lay in between. The CDR3 runs to 15 residues. Germline V gene lookup returns CDR1 SGHDT and CDR2 YYEEEE. The CDR3 coding sequence is TGTGCCAGCAGCCAAGTAGGGGGGTCTAACTATGGCTACACCTTC. Its protein product is CASSQVGGSNYGYTF.

This clone was observed a handful of times. This sequence joins TRBV6-1 and TRBJ1-2; D is possibly TRBD1 (6 bases). The V and J ends lost 1 base and 5 bases respectively, with 23 bases between them. This CDR3 has 18 residues. Per the germline V gene, CDR1 is MNHNS and CDR2 is SASEGT. CDR3 nucleotides: TGTGCCAGCAGTGAAGAAGTGGGAGGGGGTCAGGGATGGTATGGCTACACCTTC. Its translation: CASSEEVGGGQGWYGYTF.

This clone was seen a single time. V usage is TRBV11-2 and J usage is TRBJ2-7, with a possible D match to TRBD2 (5 bases). Deletions cut 5 bases from V and 3 bases from J, with 20 bases between. This CDR3 region has 16 residues. The germline gives CDR1 SGHAT, CDR2 FQNNGV. The CDR3 DNA reads as TGTGCCAGCAGCCTCCACCGACGTAGAACTAGCTACGAGCAGTACTTC. This codes for CASSLHRRRTSYEQYF.

The CDR3 bases are TGTGCCAGCAGCTTAGTGTTCGGGACTAGCGGCACAGATACGCAGTATTTT. Translated, it gives CASSLVFGTSGTDTQYF. The chain carries TRBV7-2 and TRBJ2-3; 10 nucleotides line up with TRBD2. The CDR3 is 17 amino acids. CDR1 and CDR2 (germline): SGHTA, FQGNSA. V lost 1 base and J lost 1; bases outside the gene matches: 5.

Judged by abundance, this clone is medium-sized. The chain uses TRBV19 and TRBJ1-2; D possibly corresponds to TRBD1 (6 bases). This CDR3 region has 13 residues. Per germline, CDR1 LNHDA and CDR2 SQIVND (reference sequence). Between the trimmed V and J ends, which lost 2 bases and 7 bases, there was a span of 11 bases. CDR3 in amino acids: CASSITQGSGYTF. The CDR3 DNA reads TGTGCCAGTAGTATAACCCAGGGGTCTGGCTACACCTTC.

This CDR3 is CASTGTANYGYTF. The CDR3 DNA reads as TGTGCCAGTACCGGGACAGCGAACTATGGCTACACCTTC. The genes are TRBV19 and TRBJ1-2; 7 nucleotides match TRBD1. With V trimmed by 7 bases and J by 2 bases, 4 bases remained unmatched. There are 13 residues in the CDR3. Per the germline V gene, CDR1 is LNHDA and CDR2 is SQIVND (reference sequence).

V usage is TRBV4-3 and J usage is TRBJ1-1; 8 nucleotides line up with TRBD1. CDR1 is LGHNA and CDR2 is YSLEER in the germline V gene. V trimming: 1 base; J trimming: 2 bases; junction bases outside the gene matches: 9. The CDR3 totals 17 residues. CDR3 sequence: CASSQVQGARINTEAFF. Here the CDR3 DNA reads TGCGCCAGCAGCCAAGTCCAGGGGGCTCGGATTAACACTGAAGCTTTCTTT.

The chain combines TRBV19 with TRBJ2-2, with 12 nucleotides matching TRBD2. CDR3 length: 19 amino acids. With 3 bases clipped from V and 6 bases from J, the junction kept 14 bases outside the gene matches. CDR1 and CDR2 (germline): LNHDA, SQIVND (reference sequence). This CDR3 is CASSIGDGRLAGAPGELFF. The CDR3 coding sequence is TGTGCCAGTAGTATCGGTGATGGGCGACTAGCGGGAGCCCCCGGGGAGCTGTTTTTT.

The chain recombines TRBV6-4 with TRBJ2-1; D possibly corresponds to TRBD2 (6 bases). The CDR3 contains 15 residues. Germline assignment: CDR1 MRHNA and CDR2 SNTAGT. Trimming stripped 2 bases from V and 0 bases from J, with 8 bases between. CDR3 bases: TGTGCCAGCAGTGACGGGGGGAGCTCCTACAATGAGCAGTTCTTC. It encodes CASSDGGSSYNEQFF.

The V and J genes are TRBV19 and TRBJ2-6; D is unclear. Germline CDR1 and CDR2: LNHDA and SQIVND (reference sequence). This CDR3 is built from 16 residues. The V gene lost 5 bases and the J gene lost 0 bases, with 11 bases spanning the gap. CDR3 in amino acids: CASSPFGYSGANVLTF. CDR3 nucleotide sequence: TGTGCCAGTAGTCCGTTTGGGTACTCTGGGGCCAACGTCCTGACTTTC.

The chain uses TRBV11-1 and TRBJ2-7; 10 nucleotides line up with TRBD2. CDR1 is SGHAT, CDR2 FQDESV, per germline (reference sequence). The CDR3 runs to 12 residues. The V and J ends lost 10 bases and 5 bases, in that order; junction bases with no gene match: 5. CDR3 in amino acids: CATSGTSDEQYF. CDR3 DNA sequence: TGTGCCACGTCCGGGACTAGCGACGAGCAGTACTTC.

CDR3 sequence reads: CASRPFRTGGGTEAFF. The CDR3 DNA is TGTGCCAGCAGGCCATTTCGGACCGGGGGTGGCACTGAAGCTTTCTTT. The rearrangement joins TRBV7-9 to TRBJ1-1; maybe TRBD1 (5 bases). CDR1 and CDR2 from the germline V gene are SEHNR and FQNEAQ (reference sequence). The CDR3 is 16 amino acids. Between the trimmed V and J ends, which lost 6 bases and 4 bases, there was a span of 21 bases. Full variable domain (outside the CDR3, taken from reference TRBV7-9 and TRBJ1-1): DTGVSQNPRHKITKRGQNVTFRCDPISEHNRLYWYRQTLGQGPEFLTYFQNEAQLEKSRLLSDRFSAERPKGSFSTLEIQRTEQGDSAMYLCASRPFRTGGGTEAFFGQGTRLTVV.

The chain carries TRBV9 and TRBJ1-1, with 8 positions matching TRBD1. Trimming cost V 0 bases and J 4 bases; bases outside gene matches: 2. The CDR3 contains 14 residues. CDR1 and CDR2 (germline): SGDLS, YYNGEE. This CDR3 reads CASSVVTGGTEAFF. CDR3 sequence (DNA): TGTGCCAGCAGCGTAGTTACAGGGGGCACTGAAGCTTTCTTT.

The rearrangement links TRBV5-5 to TRBJ2-6, with TRBD1 identical over 9 bases. V was clipped by 7 bases and J by 0 bases; unmatched bases: 8. Per germline, CDR1 SGHKS and CDR2 YYEKEE (reference sequence). This CDR3 has 17 amino acids. CDR3 amino acids: CASSPQGARSGANVLTF. In DNA, the CDR3 is TGTGCCAGCTCGCCACAGGGGGCCCGCTCTGGGGCCAACGTCCTGACTTTC.

The chain joins TRBV5-1 to TRBJ2-3; D might be TRBD2 (6 bases). Trimming took off 3 bases at V and 5 bases at J, with 16 bases between the two ends. The CDR3 contains 15 residues. Per germline, CDR1 SGHRS and CDR2 YFSETQ. This chain's CDR3 is CASSSTPGGGDTQYF. CDR3 nucleotide sequence: TGCGCCAGCAGCTCAACCCCCGGGGGAGGAGATACGCAGTATTTT.

The chain links TRBV11-2 to TRBJ2-2; D is perhaps TRBD1 (6 bases). CDR1 SGHAT and CDR2 FQNNGV come from the germline V gene. The V gene lost 10 bases and the J gene lost 3 bases, with 18 bases spanning the gap. CDR3 length: 15 amino acids. CDR3 residues: CAIATGTLYTGELFF. The DNA for the CDR3 is TGTGCCATTGCCACAGGGACCTTGTACACCGGGGAGCTGTTTTTT. The whole variable domain, filled in from reference TRBV11-2 and TRBJ2-2, reads EAGVAQSPRYKIIEKRQSVAFWCNPISGHATLYWYQQILGQGPKLLIQFQNNGVVDDSQLPKDRFSAERLKGVDSTLKIQPAKLEDSAVYLCAIATGTLYTGELFFGEGSRLTVL.

The CDR3 loop reads CASSLGGPTYEQYF. The CDR3 DNA sequence: TGCGCCAGCAGCTTGGGGGGGCCCACCTACGAGCAGTACTTC. The chain joins TRBV5-1 to TRBJ2-7, with D possibly being TRBD1 (6 bases). V was pared by 0 bases and J by 2 bases, with 9 bases between. Germline V CDR1 and CDR2: SGHRS, YFSETQ. This CDR3 has 14 amino acids. Based on the CDR3 plus reference TRBV5-1 and TRBJ2-7, the full variable domain is KAGVTQTPRYLIKTRGQQVTLSCSPISGHRSVSWYQQTPGQGLQFLFEYFSETQRNKGNFPGRFSGRQFSNSRSEMNVSTLELGDSALYLCASSLGGPTYEQYFGPGTRLTVT.

This clone was counted between two and nine times. J is TRBJ2-3 and V is TRBV18; D is unclear. The germline V gene encodes CDR1 KGHSH and CDR2 LQKENI. The CDR3 length is 14 residues. The V and J ends lost 3 bases and 0 bases respectively, with 7 bases between them. The CDR3 region has the DNA TGTGCCAGCTCACCCTTACAAAGCACAGATACGCAGTATTTT. Protein product: CASSPLQSTDTQYF.

This sequence joins TRBV5-1 and TRBJ2-7; TRBD1 or TRBD2 may be the D gene (5 bases each). V lost 7 bases and J 4 bases, leaving 9 bases between the germline ends. CDR1 SGHRS and CDR2 YFSETQ come from the germline V gene. This CDR3 has 11 amino acids. The CDR3: CASGEGYEQYF. In DNA form, the CDR3 reads TGCGCCAGCGGCGAGGGGTACGAGCAGTACTTC.

The V gene is TRBV19, the J gene TRBJ2-7; D gene ambiguous. The CDR3 is made up of 14 amino acids. With 1 base removed from V and 3 bases from J, the gap between germline ends came to 10 bases. Germline CDR1 is LNHDA and CDR2 is SQIVND (reference sequence). CDR3 region: CASSIVGGNYEQYF. CDR3 DNA: TGTGCCAGTAGTATAGTAGGCGGTAACTACGAGCAGTACTTC.

The CDR3 DNA reads TGTGCCAGCTCACCACCGGACAGGTTCGGAAACACCATATATTTT. This sequence encodes CASSPPDRFGNTIYF. The V and J genes are TRBV18 and TRBJ1-3, with 7 bases matching TRBD1. Unmatched junction bases numbered 3, after V lost 0 bases and J lost 4 bases. The CDR3 runs 15 residues. Germline lookup yields CDR1 KGHSH and CDR2 LQKENI.

The chain has TRBV2 and TRBJ1-1; 7 nucleotides line up with TRBD1. Germline CDR1 SNHLY, CDR2 FYNNEI. CDR3 length: 14 residues. V lost 4 bases, J lost 3 bases, and 5 bases stayed unmatched. The CDR3 protein is CASSARGVDTEAFF. Here the CDR3 DNA reads TGTGCCAGCAGTGCCAGGGGGGTGGACACTGAAGCTTTCTTT.